This T cell receptor (beta chain) was recorded in a study of T cell responses to AZD1222 COVID-19 vaccine. The wider study: Pooling covered second doses at about 4 or about 12 weeks.

With 7 bases removed from V and 0 bases from J, the gap between germline ends came to 15 bases. Germline CDR1 and CDR2: MNHEY and SVGAGI. The CDR3 covers 15 residues. Using immunoSEQ multiplex PCR, the repertoire was profiled, and TCRdb retains in-frame clones only, with some absent. The repertoire consists of approximately 190,000 clones, with 85% to 95% occurring once and the leading ten covering roughly 1.3%. A note on this clone: Its antigen is unknown.

General observations from the study: Among vaccine-associated CD4 TCRs, coverage spanned spike, with dominance at 160-218 and 743-854. The donor group comprised mostly white British people and more females; the analysis possibly underestimated clonal diversity.

The sequence derives from an adult in good health. The source material was peripheral blood, sampled on day 0 of AZD1222 vaccination. The chain is built from TRBV6-5 and TRBJ1-1; D unresolved. This CDR3 reads CASKGKGTVNTEAFF. The CDR3 nucleotides read TGTGCCAGCAAGGGTAAGGGTACGGTGAACACTGAAGCTTTCTTT.